A selection of T cell receptor beta chains follows, all from one sample in a study of technical replicates of blood from a few donors. Assay: immunoSEQ multiplex PCR; the TCRdb copy retains only in-frame clones and omits some. The profile covers 80,000 to 95,000 clones, with roughly 95% appearing a single time and approximately 0.36% taken by the ten largest. Material: T cells isolated from PBMCs. The origin of the receptors is a human donor in good health. Each CDR3 is given with its conserved first and last residue. D genes are given only for firm matches. Expanded clones get a size class; other rows say once, few or many, or leave the size out.

cdr3_nt cdr3_aa j_call v_call d_call clone_size
TGTGCCACATTGTTCCAGGACAGGGTTCCCTACGAGCAGTACTTC CATLFQDRVPYEQYF TRBJ2-7 TRBV6-5 TRBD1 NA
TGTGCCAGCAGCTTAGGCCCCGCAGGTAATGAGCAGTTCTTC CASSLGPAGNEQFF TRBJ2-1 TRBV7-6 NA NA
TGTGCCAGCAGCACTAGCGGGAACGCCTACGAGCAGTACTTC CASSTSGNAYEQYF TRBJ2-7 TRBV4-2 TRBD2 NA
TGTGCCAGCAGCAAAGGTGCCCGGGACAACAATCAGCCCCAGCATTTT CASSKGARDNNQPQHF TRBJ1-5 TRBV21-1 NA NA
TGTGCCAGCAGTGTTAGGTACTGGACAGATGAAAAACTGTTTTTT CASSVRYWTDEKLFF TRBJ1-4 TRBV6-1 NA NA
TGTGCCAGCAGTCCAAATAGCGTTCTGGGCGTAGAGCAGTACTTC CASSPNSVLGVEQYF TRBJ2-7 TRBV6-6 NA NA
TGTGCCAGCAGCGAATCCGGGACAGGGTGGGCGAGCAATCAGCCCCAGCATTTT CASSESGTGWASNQPQHF TRBJ1-5 TRBV14 TRBD1 NA
TGTGCCAGCAGATTTACAGAGAACACTGAAGCTTTCTTT CASRFTENTEAFF TRBJ1-1 TRBV27 NA NA
TGTGCCAGCAGTGACTGGGACAGGGGGAAAGCTTTCTTT CASSDWDRGKAFF TRBJ1-1 TRBV2 TRBD1 NA
TGCAGCGTTGAAGAGGGAGATCTCTACGAGCAGTACTTC CSVEEGDLYEQYF TRBJ2-7 TRBV29-1 NA NA
TGCGCCAGCAGCTGGAGGACTAGCGGCCACGAGCAGTACTTC CASSWRTSGHEQYF TRBJ2-7 TRBV5-1 TRBD2 NA
TGTGCCAGCAGCTGGACGGGAGCGCGCACAGATACGCAGTATTTT CASSWTGARTDTQYF TRBJ2-3 TRBV7-3 NA NA
TGTGCCAGCAGTCCGCCGAGAGGATATGAAAAACTGTTTTTT CASSPPRGYEKLFF TRBJ1-4 TRBV28 NA NA
TGTGCCAGCAGCTTAGTTAGGCTAGCGGAAGAGACCCAGTACTTC CASSLVRLAEETQYF TRBJ2-5 TRBV11-2 TRBD2 NA
TGCGCCAGCAGCCAAGAGGTCAGGCGGGAGATAGGGTCGGCCCAGTACTTC CASSQEVRREIGSAQYF TRBJ2-5 TRBV4-1 TRBD2 NA
TGTGCCAGCAGCTGGGACAGCTACGAGCAGTACTTC CASSWDSYEQYF TRBJ2-7 TRBV7-2 TRBD1 NA
TGTGCCAGCAGCTTGCTCTCGGGACAGGAATCATCTGGGGCCAACGTCCTGACTTTC CASSLLSGQESSGANVLTF TRBJ2-6 TRBV5-6 TRBD1 NA
TGTGCCAGCAGTACTACGGGAGGCACAGATACGCAGTATTTT CASSTTGGTDTQYF TRBJ2-3 TRBV6-4 NA NA
TGTGCCAGCAGTTTCTCAGCGGGAGCGCTCACAGATACGCAGTATTTT CASSFSAGALTDTQYF TRBJ2-3 TRBV7-2 TRBD2 NA
TGTGCCAGCGCCGGGTCTCCCTCCTACGAGCAGTACTTC CASAGSPSYEQYF TRBJ2-7 TRBV7-2 NA NA
TGTGCCAGCTCACAAACAGGGGCCAATGAAAAACTGTTTTTT CASSQTGANEKLFF TRBJ1-4 TRBV18 TRBD1 NA
TGTGCCAGCAGCCAAGATCCGAGACAGGGCTATAATACGCAGTATTTT CASSQDPRQGYNTQYF TRBJ2-3 TRBV14 TRBD1 NA
TGTGCCAGCAGCGTAAACGGGGGAGAGACCCAGTACTTC CASSVNGGETQYF TRBJ2-5 TRBV9 NA once
TGTGCCAGCACAGGAGGAGCTAATGAAAAACTGTTTTTT CASTGGANEKLFF TRBJ1-4 TRBV25-1 NA NA
TGTGCCAGCTCCTACAGGGAGGGTGAAAAACTGTTTTTT CASSYREGEKLFF TRBJ1-4 TRBV6-1 NA NA
TGCGCCAGCAGCCAAGTTGGACAGGGAAACACCGGGGAGCTGTTTTTT CASSQVGQGNTGELFF TRBJ2-2 TRBV4-1 TRBD1 once
TGTGCCAGTGGATCAACGGGGAACTCACTGTTTTTT CASGSTGNSLFF TRBJ1-4 TRBV19 NA NA
TGCAGCGTTGAATGGACCGGGACAGGGGCTCTCGAGCAGTACTTC CSVEWTGTGALEQYF TRBJ2-7 TRBV29-1 TRBD1 NA
TGTGCCAGCAGTTCGAGCGGGGGCGATACGCAGTATTTT CASSSSGGDTQYF TRBJ2-3 TRBV7-3 TRBD2 NA
TGTGCCAGCAGCCCAGACCTAGCAGTCTACGAGCAGTACTTC CASSPDLAVYEQYF TRBJ2-7 TRBV7-2 NA NA
TGTGCCAGCAGCCTCGGGACTAGCGGAACCTACGAGCAGTACTTC CASSLGTSGTYEQYF TRBJ2-7 TRBV4-2 TRBD2 NA
TGTGCCATCAGTGGGGGGCCCCCTGGTCAGCCCCAGCATTTT CAISGGPPGQPQHF TRBJ1-5 TRBV10-3 NA NA
TGTGCCAGCAGTTACGGACAGGGGTGGGAGGGGTACATTCAGTACTTC CASSYGQGWEGYIQYF TRBJ2-4 TRBV6-5 TRBD1 NA
TGTGCCAGTCAAGCGGGAGGGCCCTCCGGGGAGCTGTTTTTT CASQAGGPSGELFF TRBJ2-2 TRBV14 TRBD2 NA
TGTGCCAGTAGATCCCGACTTGACCTCAGGGTGAACTATGGCTACACCTTC CASRSRLDLRVNYGYTF TRBJ1-2 TRBV19 NA NA
TGTGCCAGCAGTCTCGACAGCCAAGAGACCCAGTACTTC CASSLDSQETQYF TRBJ2-5 TRBV28 NA NA
TGTGCCAGGACTAGCGGGGGGCCAAGGGATACGCAGTATTTT CARTSGGPRDTQYF TRBJ2-3 TRBV2 TRBD2 NA
TGTGCCAGCAGCGTAGTAAGAGCGGATACGCAGTATTTT CASSVVRADTQYF TRBJ2-3 TRBV9 NA once
TGTGCCAGCTCACCCCGGGGGATCCCCTCTGGGGCCAACGTCCTGACTTTC CASSPRGIPSGANVLTF TRBJ2-6 TRBV18 NA NA
TGTGCCAGCAGCCAACCGAGACAGGGAGCGGAGCAGTACTTC CASSQPRQGAEQYF TRBJ2-7 TRBV14 TRBD1 few
TGTGCCAGTAGTACTCGACAGGGGGTCAATGAGCAGTTCTTC CASSTRQGVNEQFF TRBJ2-1 TRBV19 TRBD1 NA
TGTGCCAGCAGCTTCGGGTATACCGGACAGCAGTATTTT CASSFGYTGQQYF TRBJ2-3 TRBV7-2 NA NA
TGTGCCAGTAGCCTCGGGGGTGCGGGGGAGCTGTTTTTT CASSLGGAGELFF TRBJ2-2 TRBV19 NA NA
TGTGCCAGCAGCACCCGGACAGGGGGAAATTTTTACGAGCAGTACTTC CASSTRTGGNFYEQYF TRBJ2-7 TRBV7-9 TRBD1 NA
TGTGCCAGCAGCTTGACAGGGTATTACAATGAGCAGTTCTTC CASSLTGYYNEQFF TRBJ2-1 TRBV5-4 NA once
TGTGCCAGCAGTTTTGAGGGATCCCCTACTTTT CASSFEGSPTF TRBJ1-4 TRBV6-6 NA NA
TGTGCCAGCAGTGAGACAGGGGGCTACGAGCAGTACTTC CASSETGGYEQYF TRBJ2-7 TRBV28 TRBD1 NA
TGTGCCAGCAGTTTGGGGGGAGTTCAGCCCCAGCATTTT CASSLGGVQPQHF TRBJ1-5 TRBV27 NA NA